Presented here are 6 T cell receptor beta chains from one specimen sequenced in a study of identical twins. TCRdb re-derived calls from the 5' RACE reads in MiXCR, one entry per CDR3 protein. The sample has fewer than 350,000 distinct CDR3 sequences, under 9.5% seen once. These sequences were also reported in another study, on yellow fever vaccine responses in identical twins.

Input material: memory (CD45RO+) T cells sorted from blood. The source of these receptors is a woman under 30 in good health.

CDR3 bases: TGTGCCAGCACCGGTTGGGTCTACAATGAGCAGTTCTTC. Translating it yields CASTGWVYNEQFF. The V and J genes are TRBV12-3 or TRBV12-4 and TRBJ2-1; no clear D. Trimming stripped 7 bases from V and 3 bases from J, with 10 bases between. The CDR3 sequence is 13 residues long.

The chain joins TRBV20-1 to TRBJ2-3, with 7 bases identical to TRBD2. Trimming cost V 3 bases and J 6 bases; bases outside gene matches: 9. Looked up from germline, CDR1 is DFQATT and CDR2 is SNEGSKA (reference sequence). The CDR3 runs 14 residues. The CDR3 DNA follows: TGCAGTGCTAGTGGGGCGGGAGAGGCCGATACGCAGTATTTT. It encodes CSASGAGEADTQYF.

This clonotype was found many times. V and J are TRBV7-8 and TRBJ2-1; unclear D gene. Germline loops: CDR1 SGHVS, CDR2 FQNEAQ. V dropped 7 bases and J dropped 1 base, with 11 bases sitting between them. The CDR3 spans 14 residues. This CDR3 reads CASTGPNSYNEQFF. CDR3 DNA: TGTGCCAGCACCGGACCGAATTCCTACAATGAGCAGTTCTTC. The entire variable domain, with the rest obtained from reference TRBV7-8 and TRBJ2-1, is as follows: GAGVSQSPRYKVAKRGQDVALRCDPISGHVSLFWYQQALGQGPEFLTYFQNEAQLDKSGLPSDRFFAERPEGSVSTLKIQRTQQEDSAVYLCASTGPNSYNEQFFGPGTRLTVL.

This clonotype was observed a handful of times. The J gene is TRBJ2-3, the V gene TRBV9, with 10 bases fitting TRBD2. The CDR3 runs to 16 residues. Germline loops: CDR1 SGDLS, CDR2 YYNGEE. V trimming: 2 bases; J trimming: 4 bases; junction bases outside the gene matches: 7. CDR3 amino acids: CASSVAIAGGSDTQYF. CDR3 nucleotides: TGTGCCAGCAGCGTTGCAATAGCGGGGGGCTCAGATACGCAGTATTTT.

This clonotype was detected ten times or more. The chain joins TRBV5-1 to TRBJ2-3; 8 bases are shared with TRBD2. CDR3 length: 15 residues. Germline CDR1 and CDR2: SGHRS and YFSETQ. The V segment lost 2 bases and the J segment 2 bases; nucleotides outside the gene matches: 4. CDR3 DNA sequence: TGCGCCAGCAGCTTAGGCGGGAGGACCACAGATACGCAGTATTTT. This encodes CASSLGGRTTDTQYF.

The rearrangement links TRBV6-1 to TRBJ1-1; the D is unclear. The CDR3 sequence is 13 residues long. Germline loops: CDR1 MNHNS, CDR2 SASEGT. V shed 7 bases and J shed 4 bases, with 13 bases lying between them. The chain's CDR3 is CASTAGGTTEAFF. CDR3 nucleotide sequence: TGTGCCAGCACGGCGGGCGGCACCACTGAAGCTTTCTTT.